This TCR beta chain appears in the sequencing data of a study of blood T cell repertoires in COVID-19. As handled by the study authors: By means of reference gene primer amplification, nucleated cell counts were estimated. The protocol was immunoSEQ multiplex PCR, while the TCRdb copy is restricted to in-frame clones and leaves out a portion. D and trimming were read from the DNA, whereas the V and J calls and clone size are those reported in that table. The sample has over 200,000 clones, over 75% seen once; the top ten hold about 0.64%. The CDR3 loop spans 14 amino acids. Looked up from germline, CDR1 is MNHEY and CDR2 is SMNVEV (reference sequence). J gave up 4 bases and V 6 bases, and 3 bases lay outside the gene matches.

The source material was peripheral blood. The gene calls are TRBV27 and TRBJ1-5; 10 bases are shared with TRBD1. This sequence originates from a human donor in a cohort sampled during active COVID-19. The CDR3 DNA reads as TGTGCCAGCAGCAAGGGACAGGGGAATCAGCCCCAGCATTTT. This sequence encodes CASSKGQGNQPQHF.